These 24 T cell receptor beta chains share one sample of origin, sequenced in a study of T cell responses to AZD1222 COVID-19 vaccine. Sequenced by immunoSEQ multiplex PCR; TCRdb stores in-frame clones only, minus some. This repertoire shows about 180,000 clones, 90% to 95% found once; its top ten account for less than 3%. Source: peripheral blood, taken on day 0 of AZD1222 vaccination. The receptors shown here come from an adult in good health.

This chain connects TRBV19 to TRBJ1-1; D is undetermined. The CDR3 contains 13 residues. V gave up 3 bases and J gave up 1 base, with 6 bases separating them. Germline loops: CDR1 LNHDA, CDR2 SQIVND (reference sequence). The chain's CDR3 is CASSMVGNTEAFF. The DNA of the CDR3 is TGTGCCAGTAGTATGGTAGGGAACACTGAAGCTTTCTTT.

The chain couples TRBV28 to TRBJ1-2, with D possibly being TRBD1 (5 bases). Per germline, CDR1 MDHEN and CDR2 SYDVKM. The CDR3 contains 12 residues. The V end lost 7 bases, the J end lost 8 bases, and 14 bases lay between the germline ends. CDR3 DNA: TGTGCCAGCACCATAAAGGGGCGAGGCTACACCTTC. Its protein is CASTIKGRGYTF.

The chain carries TRBV4-2 and TRBJ2-3; TRBD2 aligns across 7 bases. The V and J ends lost 0 bases and 3 bases, in that order; junction bases with no gene match: 12. Germline values: CDR1 LGHNA, CDR2 YNFKEQ. The CDR3 sequence is 18 residues long. CDR3 residues: CASSQEGVTGGLTDTQYF. CDR3 in DNA: TGTGCCAGCAGCCAAGAAGGGGTGACGGGAGGTTTGACAGATACGCAGTATTTT.

This sequence joins TRBV27 and TRBJ2-5; weak D call: TRBD1 (6 bases). V gave up 6 bases and J gave up 2 bases, with 19 bases separating them. The length of the CDR3 is 16 residues. Germline V gene sequence: CDR1 MNHEY, CDR2 SMNVEV (reference sequence). CDR3 sequence (DNA): TGTGCCAGCAGACTAACCGGGACAAGGAATCAAGAGACCCAGTACTTC. Protein: CASRLTGTRNQETQYF.

The chain recombines TRBV19 with TRBJ1-5; tentatively, D is TRBD1 (5 bases). Germline V gene data show CDR1 as LNHDA and CDR2 as SQIVND (reference sequence). The CDR3 loop spans 14 amino acids. Trimming left V 1 base short and J 7 bases short, with 11 bases between. The CDR3 loop is CASSIAGYGQPQHF. The CDR3 coding sequence is TGTGCCAGTAGTATAGCAGGGTATGGACAGCCCCAGCATTTT.

The chain joins TRBV12-3 or TRBV12-4 to TRBJ2-5; D call uncertain. CDR3 length: 13 amino acids. V shed 3 bases and J shed 5 bases, with 10 bases lying between them. The CDR3 region has the DNA TGTGCCAGCAGTTTGTCCCGCCGGGAGACCCAGTACTTC. Encoded protein: CASSLSRRETQYF.

This chain uses TRBV14 with TRBJ2-7; D is undetermined. Germline assignment: CDR1 SGHDN and CDR2 FVKESK. V shed 1 base and J shed 6 bases, with 10 bases lying between them. This CDR3 is 13 amino acids long. For the CDR3, the DNA is TGTGCCAGCAGCCAAGTTAGACCCGGCGAGCAGTACTTC. The encoded protein is CASSQVRPGEQYF.

The chain links TRBV5-1 to TRBJ1-4; 7 bases are a match to TRBD1. V trimming: 0 bases; J trimming: 5 bases; junction bases outside the gene matches: 7. The CDR3 sequence is 16 residues long. Germline V gene lookup returns CDR1 SGHRS and CDR2 YFSETQ. This chain's CDR3 is CASSLDPTGINEKLFF. CDR3 DNA sequence: TGCGCCAGCAGCTTGGACCCGACAGGGATAAATGAAAAACTGTTTTTT. Full variable domain (missing parts from reference TRBV5-1 and TRBJ1-4): KAGVTQTPRYLIKTRGQQVTLSCSPISGHRSVSWYQQTPGQGLQFLFEYFSETQRNKGNFPGRFSGRQFSNSRSEMNVSTLELGDSALYLCASSLDPTGINEKLFFGSGTQLSVL.

This chain uses TRBV6-1 with TRBJ1-1; 7 bases are a match to TRBD1. The CDR3 runs 15 residues. Germline trimming cut 3 bases from V and 0 bases from J; bases unmatched to any gene: 4. From germline, CDR1 is MNHNS and CDR2 SASEGT. This CDR3 reads CASSDRGAMNTEAFF. CDR3 nucleotides: TGTGCCAGCAGTGACAGGGGGGCGATGAACACTGAAGCTTTCTTT.

The rearrangement joins TRBV18 to TRBJ1-2, with 8 positions matching TRBD1. V was pared by 0 bases and J by 2 bases, with 2 bases of the junction left unmatched. In germline, CDR1 is KGHSH, CDR2 LQKENI. This CDR3 has 15 amino acids. The CDR3 spells CASSPPGQENYGYTF. CDR3 nucleotide sequence: TGTGCCAGCTCACCACCGGGACAGGAAAACTATGGCTACACCTTC.

This rearrangement joins TRBV16 to TRBJ2-7; no firm D call. The CDR3 has 12 residues. Between the trimmed V and J ends, which lost 2 bases and 4 bases, there was a span of 6 bases. Germline CDR1 is KGHSY and CDR2 is FQNENV. The CDR3 loop reads CASSQLRYEQYF. The CDR3 nucleotides are TGTGCCAGCAGCCAACTCCGGTACGAGCAGTACTTC. The full variable domain, completed using reference TRBV16 and TRBJ2-7, is GEEVAQTPKHLVRGEGQKAKLYCAPIKGHSYVFWYQQVLKNEFKFLISFQNENVFDETGMPKERFSAKCLPNSPCSLEIQATKLEDSAVYFCASSQLRYEQYFGPGTRLTVT.

The chain is built from TRBV6-2 or TRBV6-3 and TRBJ2-1; TRBD1 matches at 7 bases. CDR3 length: 15 residues. V was clipped by 2 bases and J by 7 bases; unmatched bases: 8. Germline-derived CDR1 and CDR2 are MNHEY and SVGEGT. The chain's CDR3 is CASSYDLTGVNEQFF. CDR3 nucleotide sequence: TGTGCCAGCAGTTACGACCTCACAGGGGTTAATGAGCAGTTCTTC.

This clone was detected only once. V and J are TRBV15 and TRBJ2-2; TRBD1 or TRBD2 may be the D gene (5 bases each). The V end was cut by 1 base, the J end by 3 bases, with 6 bases between. The CDR3 has 14 residues. From germline, CDR1 is LNHNV and CDR2 YYDKDF (reference sequence). CDR3 bases: TGTGCCACCAGCAGAGGGGGGTACACCGGGGAGCTGTTTTTT. It encodes CATSRGGYTGELFF.

This clone was found a few times. The genes are TRBV25-1 and TRBJ2-7, with TRBD1 matching over 7 bases. This CDR3 has 14 residues. The J segment lost 3 bases and the V segment lost 4 bases, leaving 6 bases of the junction unmatched. The germline V gene encodes CDR1 MGHDK and CDR2 SYGVNS. The CDR3 DNA reads as TGTGCCAGCAGTGCCCCCGGGACAGACTACGAGCAGTACTTC. It specifies CASSAPGTDYEQYF.

The genes are TRBV19 and TRBJ1-1; possibly TRBD1 for D (5 bases). Germline V gene sequence: CDR1 LNHDA, CDR2 SQIVND (reference sequence). V lost 3 bases, J lost 1 base, and 15 bases lay in between. The CDR3 length is 16 residues. This chain's CDR3 is CASSIRPGRANTEAFF. Written as DNA, the CDR3 is TGTGCCAGTAGTATTCGACCGGGACGGGCGAACACTGAAGCTTTCTTT.

Details on this clone: Additional DNA sequences in this sample encode the identical CDR3. The chain's CDR3 is CASSFLSYEQYF. The CDR3, as DNA: TGTGCCAGCAGCTTTTTATCCTACGAGCAGTACTTC. The chain employs TRBV7-2 and TRBJ2-7; D gene unclear. The CDR3 length is 12 residues. Deletions cut 3 bases from V and 1 base from J, with 4 bases between. Germline CDR1 is SGHTA and CDR2 is FQGNSA.

Only one count was recorded for this clone. This chain uses TRBV6-1 with TRBJ1-2; D is uncertain. Germline V gives CDR1 MNHNS, CDR2 SASEGT. The CDR3 runs to 15 residues. Trimming took 1 base from V and 6 from J, leaving 15 bases between them. The CDR3: CASSEGWGGTDGYTF. Written as DNA, the CDR3 is TGTGCCAGCAGTGAAGGTTGGGGAGGCACGGATGGCTACACCTTC.

The count of this clone is one. The rearrangement joins TRBV5-1 to TRBJ1-1, with D perhaps matching TRBD1 (5 bases). The CDR3 runs to 14 residues. Germline CDR1 and CDR2: SGHRS and YFSETQ. Trimming shortened V by 0 bases and J by 4 bases, and 10 bases separated the two germline ends. The CDR3 here is CASSLAIGGTEAFF. The CDR3 DNA reads as TGCGCCAGCAGCTTGGCAATCGGGGGCACTGAAGCTTTCTTT.

The genes are TRBV6-1 and TRBJ1-3, with D unresolved. Germline CDR1 is MNHNS and CDR2 is SASEGT. V gave up 3 bases and J gave up 0 bases, with 9 bases separating them. The CDR3 runs 15 residues. The CDR3 bases are TGTGCCAGCAGTGAGGACGGATACTCTGGAAACACCATATATTTT. Protein product: CASSEDGYSGNTIYF.

This chain joins TRBV19 and TRBJ1-5; no firm D call. The CDR3 spans 17 residues. V was shortened by 5 bases and J by 4 bases, with 21 bases between the two germline ends. The V gene's germline CDR1 is LNHDA and CDR2 SQIVND (reference sequence). CDR3 DNA sequence: TGTGCCAGTAGTTCCGCCCGTGGGGTCCGGGGAAATCAGCCCCAGCATTTT. Its translation is CASSSARGVRGNQPQHF.

The rearrangement joins TRBV6-1 to TRBJ2-7; a possible D gene is TRBD1 (6 bases). V shed 1 base and J shed 0 bases, with 16 bases lying between them. Germline values: CDR1 MNHNS, CDR2 SASEGT. The length of the CDR3 is 17 residues. For the CDR3, the DNA is TGTGCCAGCAGTGAAGGTCAGGGGCCCAGGAGCTCCTACGAGCAGTACTTC. Residues: CASSEGQGPRSSYEQYF.

The CDR3 here is CASNRDSSNQPQHF. The CDR3 nucleotides read TGTGCCAGCAACCGGGACAGCAGCAATCAGCCCCAGCATTTT. The genes are TRBV2 and TRBJ1-5; 7 nucleotides agree with TRBD1. The V gene end was trimmed by 7 bases and the J gene end by 1 base; junction bases not matched to a gene: 4. The length of the CDR3 is 14 residues. Germline V gene data show CDR1 as SNHLY and CDR2 as FYNNEI.

This clone was counted between two and nine times. CDR3 in amino acids: CASSRAPSGSGQETQYF. The CDR3 DNA is TGCGCCAGCAGCCGCGCCCCTAGCGGGAGCGGTCAAGAGACCCAGTACTTC. The rearrangement uses TRBV5-1 and TRBJ2-5; 10 nucleotides align to TRBD2. Losses at the gene ends were 4 bases for V and 2 bases for J; bases not matched to a gene: 11. This CDR3 has 17 residues. CDR1 and CDR2 from the germline V gene are SGHRS and YFSETQ. The complete variable domain, with remaining parts taken from reference TRBV5-1 and TRBJ2-5, reads KAGVTQTPRYLIKTRGQQVTLSCSPISGHRSVSWYQQTPGQGLQFLFEYFSETQRNKGNFPGRFSGRQFSNSRSEMNVSTLELGDSALYLCASSRAPSGSGQETQYFGPGTRLLVL.

The rearrangement links TRBV30 to TRBJ1-2, with 8 nucleotides matching TRBD1. V was clipped by 4 bases and J by 8 bases; unmatched bases: 9. The CDR3 is 13 amino acids. Germline loops: CDR1 GTSNPN, CDR2 SVGIG (reference sequence). The CDR3 protein is CAWNPGTGVGYTF. The CDR3 region has the DNA TGTGCCTGGAACCCCGGGACAGGAGTGGGCTACACCTTC.